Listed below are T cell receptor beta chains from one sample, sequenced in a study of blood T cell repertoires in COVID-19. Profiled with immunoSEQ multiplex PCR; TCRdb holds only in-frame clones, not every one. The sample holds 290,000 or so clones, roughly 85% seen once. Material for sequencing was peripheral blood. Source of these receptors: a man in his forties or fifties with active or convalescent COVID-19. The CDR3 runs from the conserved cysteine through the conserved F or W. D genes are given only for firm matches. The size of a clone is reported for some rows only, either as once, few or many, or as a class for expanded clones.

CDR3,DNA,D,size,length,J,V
CASMGQGANSPLHF,TGTGCCAGTATGGGACAGGGGGCAAATTCACCCCTCCACTTT,TRBD1,NA,14,TRBJ1-6,TRBV19
CASSSSRVYEQYF,TGTGCCAGCAGTTCGTCCAGGGTCTACGAGCAGTACTTC,NA,NA,13,TRBJ2-7,TRBV27
CASLAGGLGNEQFF,TGTGCCAGTTTAGCGGGAGGGCTTGGTAATGAGCAGTTCTTC,TRBD2,NA,14,TRBJ2-1,TRBV27
CASSSSGGLYEQYF,TGTGCCAGCAGCTCGAGTGGGGGCCTCTACGAGCAGTACTTC,NA,NA,14,TRBJ2-7,TRBV7-9
CASSLGRLAGGGDEQFF,TGTGCCAGCAGCTTAGGGCGACTAGCGGGAGGAGGGGATGAGCAGTTCTTC,TRBD2,NA,17,TRBJ2-1,TRBV7-9
CAWSTTSGRIHEQYF,TGTGCCTGGAGTACTACTAGCGGGAGGATCCACGAGCAGTACTTC,TRBD2,NA,15,TRBJ2-7,TRBV30
CASIIDRVTEAFF,TGTGCCAGCATTATCGACAGGGTGACTGAAGCTTTCTTT,TRBD1,NA,13,TRBJ1-1,TRBV6-5
CAWSVRGGGNSPLHF,TGTGCCTGGAGTGTAAGGGGAGGGGGGAATTCACCCCTCCACTTT,NA,NA,15,TRBJ1-6,TRBV30
CAFKPGQGYEQYF,TGTGCCTTTAAACCGGGACAGGGCTACGAGCAGTACTTC,TRBD1,once,13,TRBJ2-7,TRBV25-1
CASSQGLWSASGYNEQFF,TGCGCCAGCAGCCAAGGGCTCTGGAGCGCTAGCGGGTACAATGAGCAGTTCTTC,TRBD2,NA,18,TRBJ2-1,TRBV4-1